What follows describes a single T cell receptor (beta chain). This receptor's antigen is unknown. Base quality data are lacking; no much larger clone is found one base away. The sample belongs to a study of blood T cell repertoires in COVID-19 (dated by TCRdb to the early 2020s). Turning to the overall study: The collaborator samples originated in the United States, Italy and Spain and spanned the acute and convalescent phases of COVID-19. The material from the prospective study consisted of cDNA or gDNA derived from T cells, B-cell-depleted T cells, or PBMCs. Deeply sampled blood TCRbeta repertoires from subjects exposed to, actively infected with, or recovered from COVID-19 were included in the dataset. A freely available public database, intended as a resource for researchers studying the immune response to SARS-CoV-2, is where the repertoires were released. Samples were obtained from the ongoing ImmuneRACE study (first 160 participants) and from about 1,300 subjects provided by 6 global collaborators. A de-identified subject ID, COVID-19 status, age in years and sex were almost always included in the sample metadata. Where available, HLA class I and class II types were taken from metadata supplied by the sample provider and were not determined by assay-based typing.

Whole blood was collected in K2EDTA tubes by collaborating institutions according to the institutions' own protocols. For TCRbeta analysis, collaborator samples were shipped as frozen whole blood, as isolated PBMCs, or as DNA extracted from either sample type. TCRbeta CDR3 regions were amplified from genomic DNA by means of the immunoSEQ Assay, a bias-controlled multiplex PCR. In the original analysis: Nucleated cell counts per sample were estimated from amplification of reference gene primers within the assay. Sequence reads were collapsed and filtered to measure the absolute abundance of every unique TCRbeta CDR3 rearrangement. Productive Simpson clonality was computed per sample as the square root of Simpson's diversity index over productive rearrangements. TCRdb took over this immuneACCESS table, retaining in-frame rearrangements with V and J assigned. Such tables are incomplete; in checked studies, under half of the missing clones stem from an unresolved V gene, and the remainder is unexplained. V, J and clone size reflect that table, while D and trimming were determined from the DNA. This sample has approximately 200,000 clones in its table, and approximately 90% of those were observed once. More than 1.5% of the sample comes from the top ten.

Overall study results and their limits: How much clinical and demographic metadata was included differed by source and by participant, and the metadata was provided uncurated.

V loses 10 bases of germline sequence and J loses 0 bases, and the interval between the two ends is 16 bases. Reading the germline V gene gives CDR1 ENHRY and CDR2 SYGVKD. Inclusive of the bounding cysteine and phenylalanine, the CDR3 is 14 residues long. The entry retains the CDR3 DNA only, 42 bases that are in frame from base 1. Sequencing used peripheral blood. The V gene is TRBV10-3 and the J gene is TRBJ2-7; TRBD1 is a weak D gene call, 6 bases matching. The receptor's source is an older man with acute or convalescent COVID-19. The bases read TGTGCCAGCACCTTGCAGGGGTCCTCCTACGAGCAGTACTTC. It codes for CASTLQGSSYEQYF.